This T cell receptor beta chain was observed in a study of T-cell reconstitution after alpha-beta-depleted transplantation in children. This clonotype occurred many times. V lost 6 bases, J lost 9 bases, and 6 bases lay in between. Germline values: CDR1 MNHNY, CDR2 SVGAGI (reference sequence). The CDR3 totals 10 residues. It was with unique molecular identifiers that the TCRbeta library was prepared. MiXCR, run by TCRdb on the PCR reads, gives a single entry per CDR3 protein. The sample contains 170,000 or so distinct CDR3 sequences, more than 6.5% of which appear only once. This TCR derives from a human donor who donated a stem cell graft to a child with Wiskott-Aldrich syndrome. V usage is TRBV6-6 and J usage is TRBJ2-1, with D uncertain. Specimen: PBMCs from the stem cell graft donor, collected from the stem cell graft. The CDR3 is CASRFGEQFF. The CDR3 DNA sequence: TGTGCCAGCAGGTTCGGTGAGCAGTTCTTC.